The clone carrying this T cell receptor beta chain appeared once. These data are taken from a study of blood T cell repertoires in COVID-19. Turning to the study itself: Sites across the United States, Italy and Spain contributed samples from acute and convalescent COVID-19. Nucleic acid was either cDNA or gDNA, and it came from T cells, B-cell-depleted T cells, or PBMCs.

The germline V gene has CDR1 SNHLY and CDR2 FYNNEI. The CDR3 spans 13 residues. Trimming cost V 4 bases and J 5 bases, with 11 bases left between them. Study processing details: Estimation of nucleated cell counts relied on the amplification of reference gene primers. Clones were sequenced by immunoSEQ multiplex PCR, and TCRdb holds only the in-frame ones, with some missing. Clone size and V and J calls were adopted from that table, with D and trimming inferred from the DNA. The sample carries approximately 350,000 clones, approximately 90% recorded once. The clonotype comes from a woman younger than 30 who had recovered from COVID-19. The chain combines TRBV2 with TRBJ1-2, with D perhaps TRBD1 (6 bases). Sequencing input: peripheral blood. CDR3 sequence: CASSGTAMYGYTF. Here the CDR3 DNA reads TGTGCCAGCAGTGGGACAGCTATGTATGGCTACACCTTC.